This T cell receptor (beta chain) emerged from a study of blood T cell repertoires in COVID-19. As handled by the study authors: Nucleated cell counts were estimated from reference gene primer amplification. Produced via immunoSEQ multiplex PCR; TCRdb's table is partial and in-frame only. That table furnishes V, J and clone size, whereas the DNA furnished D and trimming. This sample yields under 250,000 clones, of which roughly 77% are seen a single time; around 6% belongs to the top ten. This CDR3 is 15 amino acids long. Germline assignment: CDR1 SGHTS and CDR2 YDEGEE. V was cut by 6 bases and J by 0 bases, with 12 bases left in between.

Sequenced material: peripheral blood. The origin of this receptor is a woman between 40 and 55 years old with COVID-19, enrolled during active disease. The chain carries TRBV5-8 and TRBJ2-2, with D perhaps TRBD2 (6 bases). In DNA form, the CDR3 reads TGTGCCAGCACCCTTAGCGGAGCGAACACCGGGGAGCTGTTTTTT. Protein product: CASTLSGANTGELFF.